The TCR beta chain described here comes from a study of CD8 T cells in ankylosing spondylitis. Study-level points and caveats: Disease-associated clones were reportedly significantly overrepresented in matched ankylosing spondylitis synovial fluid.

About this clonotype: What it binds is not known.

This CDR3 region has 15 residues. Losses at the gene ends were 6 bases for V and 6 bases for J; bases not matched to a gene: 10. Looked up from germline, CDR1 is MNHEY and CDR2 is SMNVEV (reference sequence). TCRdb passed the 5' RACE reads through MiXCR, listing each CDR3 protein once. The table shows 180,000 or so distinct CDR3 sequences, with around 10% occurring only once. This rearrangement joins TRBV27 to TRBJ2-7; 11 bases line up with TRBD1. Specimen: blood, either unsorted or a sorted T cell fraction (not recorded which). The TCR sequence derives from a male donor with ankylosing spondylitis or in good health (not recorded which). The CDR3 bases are TGTGCCAGCAGCTTCCAACCCGGGACAGGGGGCGAGCAGTACTTC. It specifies CASSFQPGTGGEQYF.